The T cell receptor beta chain described here comes from a study of cytomegalovirus exposure and HLA in healthy donors. Study findings and constraints: Within a later analysis, the majority of CMV-associated TCR beta chains appeared HLA-restricted. Excluded: some indistinguishable V segments such as TRBV6-2 and TRBV6-3.

Primers for the PCR totalled 60 Vbeta and 13 Jbeta. Measured with immunoSEQ multiplex PCR; TCRdb has only the in-frame clones, and not every one. This sample has around 140,000 clones, with approximately 80% found just once. For this clone: Its antigen is as yet unknown.

The germline CDR1 and CDR2 sequences are MNHEY and SMNVEV (reference sequence). Trimming removed 7 bases from V and 5 bases from J, with 14 bases in between. This CDR3 contains 13 residues. The source is a female donor in good health and CMV-seronegative. Specimen: PBMCs. The chain employs TRBV27 and TRBJ1-2; D possibly corresponds to TRBD1 (6 bases). CDR3 amino acids: CASTNRQGYGYTF. The CDR3 coding sequence is TGTGCCAGCACCAATCGGCAGGGGTATGGCTACACCTTC.